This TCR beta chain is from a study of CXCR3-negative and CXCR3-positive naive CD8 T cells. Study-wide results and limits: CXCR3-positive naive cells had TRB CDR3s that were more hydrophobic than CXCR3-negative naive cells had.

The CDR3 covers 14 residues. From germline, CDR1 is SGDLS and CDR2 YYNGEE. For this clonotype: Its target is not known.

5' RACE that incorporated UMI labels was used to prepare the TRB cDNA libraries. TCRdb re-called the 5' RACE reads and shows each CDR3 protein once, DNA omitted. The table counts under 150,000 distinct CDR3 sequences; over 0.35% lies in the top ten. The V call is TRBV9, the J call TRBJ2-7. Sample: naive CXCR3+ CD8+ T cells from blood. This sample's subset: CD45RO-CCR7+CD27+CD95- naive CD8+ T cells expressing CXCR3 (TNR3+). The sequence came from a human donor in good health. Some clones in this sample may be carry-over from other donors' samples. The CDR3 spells CASSVGGDFYEQYF. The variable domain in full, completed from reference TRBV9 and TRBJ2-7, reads DSGVTQTPKHLITATGQRVTLRCSPRSGDLSVYWYQQSLDQGLQFLIQYYNGEERAKGNILERFSAQQFPDLHSELNLSSLELGDSALYFCASSVGGDFYEQYFGPGTRLTVT.